Below, 26 T cell receptor beta chains from the same sample are listed, as sequenced in a study of CD8+ T cells in alopecia areata listed by TCRdb under 2018. Library preparation used the immunoSEQ multiplex PCR assay. RNA was extracted from all samples and reverse transcribed into cDNA as template for TCR sequencing. TCRdb holds this immuneACCESS table with in-frame rearrangements only. Some clones are missing; in checked studies, unresolved V genes explain under half, and the rest has no known cause. The sample profile shows roughly 280,000 clones; around 64% of them were found once. The ten top clones hold 0.75% to 0.95% of the sample. Per the publication, the treatment or condition label means: oral pan-JAK inhibitor, 5-10 mg twice daily. The sequencing used CD4+ T cells sorted from blood, collected around week 54, from a patient treated with tofacitinib. All receptors come from a human donor with alopecia areata.

This rearrangement joins TRBV2 to TRBJ1-1; perhaps TRBD1 as D (6 bases). Germline values: CDR1 SNHLY, CDR2 FYNNEI. The CDR3 has 16 amino acids. Between the trimmed V and J ends, which lost 1 base and 0 bases, there was a span of 12 bases. The CDR3 DNA sequence: TGTGCCAGCAGTGAAGTGGGGGCGCGGATGAACACTGAAGCTTTCTTT. Translation: CASSEVGARMNTEAFF.

The chain couples TRBV27 to TRBJ2-1; 8 nucleotides line up with TRBD1. Trimming removed 6 bases from V and 8 bases from J; junction bases left unmatched: 18. CDR1 is MNHEY and CDR2 is SMNVEV in the germline V gene (reference sequence). The CDR3 loop spans 17 amino acids. The CDR3: CASSPPRRTGTRDEQFF. CDR3 in DNA: TGTGCCAGCAGCCCCCCCAGGCGGACAGGGACCCGGGATGAGCAGTTCTTC.

This clone was recorded once. The V gene is TRBV7-8, the J gene TRBJ2-7; D may be TRBD1 (6 bases). Per germline, CDR1 SGHVS and CDR2 FQNEAQ. Trimming left V 6 bases short and J 0 bases short, with 15 bases between. The CDR3 has 15 amino acids. The CDR3 region is CASRPRDTNSYEQYF. The CDR3 region has the DNA TGTGCCAGCAGACCGAGGGACACCAACTCCTACGAGCAGTACTTC. The entire variable domain, with the rest obtained from reference TRBV7-8 and TRBJ2-7, is as follows: GAGVSQSPRYKVAKRGQDVALRCDPISGHVSLFWYQQALGQGPEFLTYFQNEAQLDKSGLPSDRFFAERPEGSVSTLKIQRTQQEDSAVYLCASRPRDTNSYEQYFGPGTRLTVT.

This rearrangement joins TRBV6-5 to TRBJ2-7; 8 positions match TRBD2. CDR1 is MNHEY, CDR2 SVGAGI, per germline. V shed 2 bases and J 4 bases; nucleotides not matched to a gene: 4. The length of the CDR3 is 14 residues. Here the CDR3 reads CASSYVGGGYEQYF. The CDR3, as DNA: TGTGCCAGCAGTTACGTCGGGGGGGGTTACGAGCAGTACTTC.

The gene calls are TRBV7-8 and TRBJ2-2, with TRBD2 identical over 8 bases. The V and J ends lost 6 bases and 4 bases, in that order; junction bases with no gene match: 10. CDR1 is SGHVS, CDR2 FQNEAQ, per germline. The CDR3 is 16 amino acids. The CDR3 coding sequence is TGTGCCAGCAGTCCCCGGGGGGGGCGCAGCACCGGGGAGCTGTTTTTT. Its protein product is CASSPRGGRSTGELFF.

This rearrangement joins TRBV30 to TRBJ1-1; 9 nucleotides line up with TRBD1. V lost 1 base to trimming and J lost 5 bases; unmatched junction nucleotides: 5. The CDR3 runs to 14 residues. Germline V gene lookup returns CDR1 GTSNPN and CDR2 SVGIG (reference sequence). The DNA of the CDR3 is TGTGCCTGGAGTGCCGGGACAGGGATGACTGAAGCTTTCTTT. Translated, it gives CAWSAGTGMTEAFF. Supplemented by reference TRBV30 and TRBJ1-1, the full variable domain reads SQTIHQWPATLVQPVGSPLSLECTVEGTSNPNLYWYRQAAGRGLQLLFYSVGIGQISSEVPQNLSASRPQDRQFILSSKKLLLSDSGFYLCAWSAGTGMTEAFFGQGTRLTVV.

The chain employs TRBV29-1 and TRBJ2-7; the match to TRBD1 covers 8 bases. Losses at the gene ends were 3 bases for V and 4 bases for J; bases not matched to a gene: 5. Germline CDR1 and CDR2: SQVTM and ANQGSEA. The CDR3 is 13 amino acids. In DNA form, the CDR3 reads TGCAGCGTTGAGACAGGGGTTGGGTACGAGCAGTACTTC. Its translation is CSVETGVGYEQYF.

This clone was counted only a few times. This chain connects TRBV29-1 to TRBJ1-2, with D maybe TRBD1 (6 bases). Trimming stripped 0 bases from V and 2 bases from J, with 19 bases between. This CDR3 region has 17 residues. Germline CDR1 is SQVTM and CDR2 is ANQGSEA. CDR3 in amino acids: CSVEDRLRLTGNYGYTF. The CDR3 DNA sequence: TGCAGCGTTGAAGATCGCCTCCGCCTAACAGGGAACTATGGCTACACCTTC.

In regard to this clone: Other nucleotide sequences from this sample produce the same CDR3. The rearrangement uses TRBV5-1 and TRBJ1-1; D ambiguous. CDR1 is SGHRS and CDR2 is YFSETQ in the germline V gene. Deletions cut 0 bases from V and 0 bases from J, with 9 bases between. There are 15 residues in the CDR3. The CDR3 coding sequence is TGCGCCAGCAGCTTGGCCGGCAGCTTGAACACTGAAGCTTTCTTT. Translation: CASSLAGSLNTEAFF. Drawing the rest from reference TRBV5-1 and TRBJ1-1, the complete variable domain is KAGVTQTPRYLIKTRGQQVTLSCSPISGHRSVSWYQQTPGQGLQFLFEYFSETQRNKGNFPGRFSGRQFSNSRSEMNVSTLELGDSALYLCASSLAGSLNTEAFFGQGTRLTVV.

The chain combines TRBV4-1 with TRBJ2-7, with TRBD1 identical over 9 bases. Per germline, CDR1 MGHRA and CDR2 YSYEKL. The length of the CDR3 is 14 residues. After removal of 1 base from V and 5 bases from J, the junction contained 3 bases not matched to a gene. DNA for the CDR3: TGCGCCAGCAGCCAAGTTACAGGGGGCGACGAGCAGTACTTC. Protein: CASSQVTGGDEQYF.

The V gene is TRBV5-4, the J gene TRBJ1-1, with TRBD1 identical over 7 bases. The CDR3 consists of 13 residues. CDR1 is SGHNT, CDR2 YYREEE, per germline (reference sequence). J lost 4 bases, V lost 5 bases, and 5 bases had no gene match. Here the CDR3 reads CASSGGQRTEAFF. In DNA, the CDR3 is TGTGCCAGCAGTGGGGGACAGCGCACTGAAGCTTTCTTT. Looking up the rest from reference TRBV5-4 and TRBJ1-1 gives the full variable domain: ETGVTQSPTHLIKTRGQQVTLRCSSQSGHNTVSWYQQALGQGPQFIFQYYREEENGRGNFPPRFSGLQFPNYSSELNVNALELDDSALYLCASSGGQRTEAFFGQGTRLTVV.

There are a few counts of this clone. J is TRBJ1-1 and V is TRBV29-1; D is undetermined. Germline V gene lookup returns CDR1 SQVTM and CDR2 ANQGSEA. V lost 7 bases and J lost 1, with 13 bases in between. This CDR3 has 13 residues. Written as DNA, the CDR3 is TGCAGCGGCATCGGACCTTCGAACACTGAAGCTTTCTTT. Protein sequence: CSGIGPSNTEAFF.

This rearrangement joins TRBV5-4 to TRBJ2-3, with D unclear. Deletions cut 0 bases from V and 5 bases from J, with 4 bases between. CDR3 length: 12 amino acids. Germline lookup yields CDR1 SGHNT and CDR2 YYREEE (reference sequence). This CDR3 reads CASSLDRDTQYF. DNA for the CDR3: TGTGCCAGCAGCTTGGACAGAGATACGCAGTATTTT.

J is TRBJ2-7 and V is TRBV7-6; the D is unclear. Trimming took 2 bases from V and 0 from J, leaving 8 bases between them. The length of the CDR3 is 14 residues. CDR1 and CDR2 (germline): SGHVS, FNYEAQ. The CDR3 loop reads CASSLHLVSYEQYF. In nucleotides, the CDR3 is TGTGCCAGCAGCTTACATCTAGTCTCCTACGAGCAGTACTTC.

The gene calls are TRBV29-1 and TRBJ1-1; D is possibly TRBD1 (6 bases). Trimming removed 6 bases from V and 0 bases from J, with 14 bases in between. Germline CDR1 is SQVTM and CDR2 is ANQGSEA. The CDR3 has 14 amino acids. The CDR3 spells CSVAGVRVNTEAFF. CDR3 DNA: TGCAGCGTCGCAGGGGTTAGGGTGAACACTGAAGCTTTCTTT. Full variable domain (outside the CDR3, taken from reference TRBV29-1 and TRBJ1-1): SAVISQKPSRDICQRGTSLTIQCQVDSQVTMMFWYRQQPGQSLTLIATANQGSEATYESGFVIDKFPISRPNLTFSTLTVSNMSPEDSSIYLCSVAGVRVNTEAFFGQGTRLTVV.

The chain joins TRBV30 to TRBJ1-1; the D gene is possibly TRBD1 (6 bases). V was clipped by 2 bases and J by 0 bases, with 7 bases between them. CDR1 GTSNPN and CDR2 SVGIG come from the germline V gene (reference sequence). There are 13 residues in the CDR3. The CDR3 here is CAWSTGMNTEAFF. As DNA, the CDR3 is TGTGCCTGGAGTACAGGGATGAACACTGAAGCTTTCTTT.

A few counts support this clone. The rearrangement uses TRBV4-2 and TRBJ2-7; 7 bases match TRBD2. Trimming removed 0 bases from V and 3 bases from J; junction bases left unmatched: 5. Germline CDR1 reads LGHNA; CDR2 reads YNFKEQ. The CDR3 loop spans 15 amino acids. The CDR3 nucleotides are TGTGCCAGCAGCCAAGAAAGCGGGGAAAGCTACGAGCAGTACTTC. Protein sequence: CASSQESGESYEQYF.

V is TRBV2 and J is TRBJ1-1; 9 bases fit TRBD1. Looked up from germline, CDR1 is SNHLY and CDR2 is FYNNEI. This CDR3 has 14 amino acids. Unmatched junction bases numbered 4, after V lost 5 bases and J lost 3 bases. In DNA, the CDR3 is TGTGCCAGCAGTAGGGACAGGGAAGACACTGAAGCTTTCTTT. Protein sequence: CASSRDREDTEAFF.

This CDR3 is CAWSTDRYNEQFF. The CDR3 coding sequence is TGTGCCTGGAGTACCGACAGATACAATGAGCAGTTCTTC. This chain joins TRBV30 and TRBJ2-1, with D possibly TRBD1 on 5 matching bases. V was cut by 2 bases and J by 4 bases, with 9 bases left in between. The CDR3 loop spans 13 amino acids. Germline assignment: CDR1 GTSNPN and CDR2 SVGIG (reference sequence).

This chain connects TRBV15 to TRBJ2-6, with D maybe TRBD2 (5 bases). The CDR3 length is 18 residues. Looked up from germline, CDR1 is LNHNV and CDR2 is YYDKDF (reference sequence). The V and J ends lost 1 base and 0 bases respectively, with 13 bases between them. The CDR3 coding sequence is TGTGCCACCAGCAGAGGGAAGAGCGGCAGCTCTGGGGCCAACGTCCTGACTTTC. Its protein is CATSRGKSGSSGANVLTF.

This clone was observed a single time. The rearrangement uses TRBV5-6 and TRBJ2-6; 7 nucleotides align to TRBD1. V lost 3 bases, J lost 4 bases, and 10 bases stayed unmatched. Germline lookup yields CDR1 SGHDT and CDR2 YYEEEE. CDR3 size: 17 residues. The CDR3 spells CASSWTGPNPGANVLTF. In DNA form, the CDR3 reads TGTGCCAGCAGCTGGACAGGCCCAAACCCAGGGGCCAACGTCCTGACTTTC.

This clone was counted a single time. This CDR3 reads CASSSGLTLDTGELFF. CDR3 DNA sequence: TGCGCCAGCAGCAGTGGACTCACCTTAGACACCGGGGAGCTGTTTTTT. The chain recombines TRBV5-1 with TRBJ2-2, with D possibly being TRBD2 (5 bases). Trimming left V 4 bases short and J 3 bases short, with 16 bases between. The length of the CDR3 is 16 residues. The germline V gene encodes CDR1 SGHRS and CDR2 YFSETQ.

This chain links TRBV5-6 with TRBJ2-7; D is unresolved. V gave up 0 bases and J gave up 2 bases, with 12 bases separating them. CDR1 is SGHDT and CDR2 is YYEEEE in the germline V gene. The length of the CDR3 is 15 residues. The CDR3 reads CASSLGSGIPYEQYF. Here the CDR3 DNA reads TGTGCCAGCAGCTTGGGATCGGGTATCCCCTACGAGCAGTACTTC. The variable domain in full, completed from reference TRBV5-6 and TRBJ2-7, reads DAGVTQSPTHLIKTRGQQVTLRCSPKSGHDTVSWYQQALGQGPQFIFQYYEEEERQRGNFPDRFSGHQFPNYSSELNVNALLLGDSALYLCASSLGSGIPYEQYFGPGTRLTVT.

The J gene is TRBJ2-6, the V gene TRBV4-1; D call uncertain. V shed 0 bases and J shed 2 bases, with 5 bases lying between them. CDR1 and CDR2 (germline): MGHRA, YSYEKL. The CDR3 runs 15 residues. CDR3 bases: TGCGCCAGCAGCCAAGAAGGGACTGGGGCCAACGTCCTGACTTTC. This translates into CASSQEGTGANVLTF.

This chain joins TRBV20-1 and TRBJ1-2; D not resolved. The germline V gene has CDR1 DFQATT and CDR2 SNEGSKA (reference sequence). V lost 0 bases, J lost 7 bases, and 3 bases lay in between. The CDR3 runs to 10 residues. The CDR3 reads CSAREVGYTF. CDR3 coding DNA: TGCAGTGCTAGAGAGGTTGGCTACACCTTC.

This clone was detected only once. The chain links TRBV7-2 to TRBJ2-7; D is ambiguous. The V gene lost 8 bases and the J gene lost 4 bases, with 15 bases spanning the gap. The germline CDR1 and CDR2 sequences are SGHTA and FQGNSA. CDR3 length: 13 amino acids. CDR3 nucleotide sequence: TGTGCCAGCTCCGTGCGTGGGCTGTACGAGCAGTACTTC. Encoded protein: CASSVRGLYEQYF.